This TCR beta chain is from a study of blood T cell repertoires in COVID-19. In the study overall: Material from acute and convalescent COVID-19 was sourced from the United States, Italy and Spain.

TCRdb's table, derived via immunoSEQ multiplex PCR, lists solely in-frame clones and lacks some. The data show 300,000 to 400,000 clones, roughly 86% seen once. Patients at the Seattle site were enrolled during active infection and followed longitudinally. The CDR3 sequence is 13 residues long. The V end was cut by 6 bases, the J end by 7 bases, with 16 bases between. The germline V gene has CDR1 MNHEY and CDR2 SVGAGI. This TCR derives from a man younger than 40 with COVID-19, enrolled during active disease. The chain uses TRBV6-5 and TRBJ2-7, with D possibly matching TRBD1 (6 bases). Sequenced input: peripheral blood. CDR3: CASSVTGNREQYF. The CDR3 nucleotides read TGTGCCAGCAGCGTCACAGGGAATCGGGAGCAGTACTTC.